Described below is a single T cell receptor beta chain sequence and its context. V was pared by 1 base and J by 1 base, with 8 bases of the junction left unmatched. The germline CDR1 and CDR2 sequences are SEHNR and FQNEAQ (reference sequence). The CDR3 loop spans 19 amino acids. This entry comes from a study of blood T cell repertoires in COVID-19. Study summary: The samples span acute and convalescent COVID-19 from the United States, Italy and Spain. T cells, B-cell-depleted T cells, or PBMCs provided the cDNA or gDNA that served as material.

Sequencing was performed with immunoSEQ multiplex PCR; in TCRdb, only in-frame clones are kept and a portion is missing. The data show 300,000 to 400,000 clones, roughly 85% seen once. The chain joins TRBV7-9 to TRBJ1-5; 12 bases match TRBD1. Sample: PBMCs or T cells enriched from blood (not recorded which). This receptor was obtained from a woman in her thirties or forties with acute COVID-19. The CDR3 spells CASSLGTGTGGGSNQPQHF. The CDR3 bases are TGTGCCAGCAGCTTAGGAACCGGGACAGGGGGCGGCAGCAATCAGCCCCAGCATTTT. Combining the CDR3 with reference TRBV7-9 and TRBJ1-5 gives the whole variable domain DTGVSQNPRHKITKRGQNVTFRCDPISEHNRLYWYRQTLGQGPEFLTYFQNEAQLEKSRLLSDRFSAERPKGSFSTLEIQRTEQGDSAMYLCASSLGTGTGGGSNQPQHFGDGTRLSIL.